This T cell receptor beta chain emerged from a study of cytomegalovirus exposure and HLA in healthy donors. Overall study findings and caveats: A classifier reportedly called cytomegalovirus status with high sensitivity and specificity.

On this clone itself: The antigen is unknown.

Generated by immunoSEQ multiplex PCR, the TCRdb table keeps only in-frame clones and is missing some. Seen here are some 100,000 clones, around 88% observed once, and the top ten hold nearly 5%. Trimming removed 6 bases at V and 2 bases at J, with 13 bases between. This CDR3 has 14 amino acids. In germline, CDR1 is MNHEY, CDR2 SMNVEV (reference sequence). The chain carries TRBV27 and TRBJ1-1; weak D call: TRBD1 (6 bases). This TCR derives from a man between 18 and 35 years old in good health and CMV-seronegative. The sample consisted of PBMCs. The CDR3 nucleotides are TGTGCCAGCAGCCAACAGGGCGATAACACTGAAGCTTTCTTT. Translated, it gives CASSQQGDNTEAFF.